This T cell receptor (beta chain) was sequenced during a study of shared clonotypes between healthy human individuals (dated by TCRdb to the early 2020s). Regarding the study in general: A few men and two women, aged 18 to 49 years, made up the cohort. For each donor, three plates each were used for CD4 naive and CD4 memory, two plates were used for CD8 naive, and one plate was used for CD8 memory. To estimate repertoire size and how much clonotype sharing occurs between individuals, the study deeply sequenced the blood TCR repertoires of about five healthy adults. To increase sequencing depth and limit assay-specific biases, TCR repertoire library preparation and sequencing were carried out by different laboratories using diverse techniques. Leukapheresis yielded between about 0.85 and 10 billion PBMCs per donor. Overall study results and their limits: Clonotypes shared by all four sorted-subset donors showed higher generation probabilities than non-shared clonotypes. Larger estimated clonotype richness was generally found for naive subsets than for memory subsets. Roughly 5.2% of naive CD4, approximately 3.7% of naive CD8, roughly 2.4% of memory CD4, and 0.4% of memory CD8 clonotypes were shared across several donors. Sampling was restricted to blood, and TCR repertoires in tissue are likely to differ from TCR repertoires in blood. The genetic and exposure-history diversity represented was limited by the small number of donors. Even with the large sequencing depth, rarefaction of the sorted-subset datasets indicated that sequencing was incomplete. Pairwise subsampling led to the expectation that sequencing depth would affect the degree of clonotype sharing among donors.

TCR CDR3 regions were amplified from genomic DNA by multiplex PCR using the deep immunoSEQ assay. Extracted genomic DNA from each cell subset was spread evenly across all wells of several immunoSEQ 96-well plates, with each plate serving as a replicate. For sorted subsets, each replicate PCR was loaded with approximately 0.2 ug genomic DNA, equivalent to about 30,000 T cell genomes. The purified libraries were quantified using a Qubit 3.0 fluorometer, sized with a Bioanalyzer 2100, and then quantified again using the KAPA Library Quantification kit. A separate single-read 150-cycle Illumina NextSeq 550 flow cell was used to sequence each immunoSEQ 96-well plate. The authors' analysis ran thus. The immunoSEQ output contained only junctional sequences without quality scores, so filtering could not match that applied to full-length reads. To assign V/J genes and CDR3, sequences were annotated against IMGT germline references using PyIR, a Python wrapper for IgBLAST v1.9. Reads were removed for weak V/J assignments (E-value above 1e-6), missing CDR3, stop codons, out-of-frame junctions, or ambiguous translated residues. V3J clonotypes were defined as sequences sharing an identical inferred V gene, J gene, and CDR3 amino acid sequence. To compute the percentage overlap between repertoires, the number of shared unique clonotypes was divided by the size of the smaller repertoire. Repertoire richness was assessed with RTK rarefaction, the Chao1 estimator, and Recon v2.1 estimates of unobserved clonotypes. OLGA was used to compute generation probabilities for all TCRbeta clonotypes that the gDNA method yielded from a handful of donors. TCRdb obtained this table from immuneACCESS and retained in-frame rearrangements with V and J assigned. These tables miss some clones; where compared with another copy, unresolved V genes account for less than half of the shortfall, and the remainder is unexplained. That table furnishes V, J and clone size, whereas the DNA furnished D and trimming. For this sample the table gives around 980,000 clones, of which more than 75% were detected only once. The ten largest clones capture 0.5% to 0.65% of the sample.

Details on this clone: Its antigen is not yet known. No base qualities exist here, and no much larger clone lies one base off it.

The CDR3 has 14 amino acids, counting the end cysteine and phenylalanine. CDR3 DNA is the only sequence kept; it has 42 bases, read in frame from the first base. The V end loses 6 bases and the J end loses 0 bases, and a stretch of 11 bases separates them. The germline V gene provides CDR1 KGHSH and CDR2 LQKENI. Donors were healthy HIV-negative adults with no recently reported acute infections or vaccinations. Every donor was a Caucasian adult living in Nashville, Tennessee, USA. CD4+ T cells were enriched by magnetic negative selection, after which naive cells were positively selected on CD45RA and the negative fraction was taken as the memory subset. Blood was collected by leukapheresis, and PBMCs were isolated by Ficoll-Histopaque density gradient centrifugation and then cryopreserved in liquid nitrogen vapor phase. Analytical flow cytometry was used to check the purity and quantity of every magnetically sorted T cell population. Genomic DNA was isolated from each sorted fraction and quantified by UV absorbance on a Nanodrop 2000c.

The receptor's source is a man younger than 35 in good health. Some clones in this sample may be carry-over from other donors' samples. The sample consisted of memory CD4+ T cells from PBMCs. The sample's cell subset or site label, decoded: CD45RA-negative fraction. The sequence links TRBV18 to TRBJ1-1; the D gene is not confidently resolved. CDR3 reads: CASSYRSLNTEAFF. The bases read TGTGCCAGCTCTTACCGGAGTTTGAACACTGAAGCTTTCTTT.